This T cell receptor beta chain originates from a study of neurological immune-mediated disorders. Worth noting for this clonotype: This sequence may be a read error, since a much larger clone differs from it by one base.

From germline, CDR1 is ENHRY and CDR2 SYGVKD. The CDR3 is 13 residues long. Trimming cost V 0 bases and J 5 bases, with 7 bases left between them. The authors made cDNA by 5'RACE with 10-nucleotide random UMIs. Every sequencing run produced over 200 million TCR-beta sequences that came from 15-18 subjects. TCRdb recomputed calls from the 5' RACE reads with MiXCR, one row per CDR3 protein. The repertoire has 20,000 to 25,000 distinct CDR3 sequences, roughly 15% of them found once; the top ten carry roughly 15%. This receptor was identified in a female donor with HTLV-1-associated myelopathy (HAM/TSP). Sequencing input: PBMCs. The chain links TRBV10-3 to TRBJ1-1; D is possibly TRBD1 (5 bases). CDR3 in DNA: TGTGCCATCAGTGAGTCCCGACAGACTGAAGCTTTCTTT. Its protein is CAISESRQTEAFF.